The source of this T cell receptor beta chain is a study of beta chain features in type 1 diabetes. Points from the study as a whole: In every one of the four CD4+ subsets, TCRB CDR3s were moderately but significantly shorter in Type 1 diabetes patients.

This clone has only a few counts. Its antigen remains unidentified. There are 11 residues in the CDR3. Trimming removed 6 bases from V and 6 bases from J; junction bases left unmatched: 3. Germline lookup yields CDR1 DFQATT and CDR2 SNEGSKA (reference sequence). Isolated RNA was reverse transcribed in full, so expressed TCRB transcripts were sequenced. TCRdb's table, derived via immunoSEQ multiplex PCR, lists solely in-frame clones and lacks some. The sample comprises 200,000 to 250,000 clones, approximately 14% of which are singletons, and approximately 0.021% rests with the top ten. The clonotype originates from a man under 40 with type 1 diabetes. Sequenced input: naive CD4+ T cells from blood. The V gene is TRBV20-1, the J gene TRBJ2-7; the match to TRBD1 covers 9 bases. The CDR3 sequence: CSAMGQGEQYF. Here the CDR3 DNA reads TGCAGTGCCATGGGACAGGGCGAGCAGTACTTC.